What follows are 28 T cell receptor beta chains derived from one specimen sequenced in a study of CD8 T cells in ankylosing spondylitis. TCRdb used MiXCR to reprocess the 5' RACE reads, holding one entry per CDR3 protein. The table records hundreds of thousands of distinct CDR3 sequences, 30% to 40% of them present only once. Material for sequencing was blood, either unsorted or a sorted T cell fraction (not recorded which). The receptors derive from a male donor with ankylosing spondylitis or in good health (not recorded which).

The chain couples TRBV11-2 to TRBJ2-3; D not resolved. CDR1 SGHAT and CDR2 FQNNGV come from the germline V gene. The CDR3 contains 13 residues. V lost 2 bases, J lost 4 bases, and 7 bases lay in between. In DNA form, the CDR3 reads TGTGCCAGCAGCTTACTAGTCGCAGATACGCAGTATTTT. It translates to CASSLLVADTQYF.

The sample holds many counts of this clonotype. This chain uses TRBV3-1 with TRBJ2-7; D assignment may be TRBD1 or TRBD2 (5 bases each). This CDR3 spans 14 amino acids. Trimming left V 1 base short and J 6 bases short, with 13 bases between. In germline, CDR1 is LGHDT, CDR2 YNNKEL (reference sequence). CDR3 sequence (DNA): TGTGCCAGCAGCCAAGGGGGGACCCCCCGCGAGCAGTACTTC. Translated, it gives CASSQGGTPREQYF.

The V call is TRBV20-1, the J call TRBJ1-3; D possibly corresponds to TRBD1 (6 bases). The V end was cut by 5 bases, the J end by 0 bases, with 11 bases between. Germline CDR1 DFQATT, CDR2 SNEGSKA (reference sequence). This CDR3 region has 14 residues. In nucleotides, the CDR3 is TGCAGTGCTCCTGACAGGACCTCTGGAAACACCATATATTTT. It is translated as CSAPDRTSGNTIYF.

V usage is TRBV20-1 and J usage is TRBJ2-7; tentatively, D is TRBD2 (7 bases). The CDR3 runs to 13 residues. Deletions cut 2 bases from V and 5 bases from J, with 13 bases between. The V gene's germline CDR1 is DFQATT and CDR2 SNEGSKA (reference sequence). The CDR3: CSARPGGGDEQYF. CDR3 sequence (DNA): TGCAGTGCTAGACCGGGGGGCGGGGACGAGCAGTACTTC.

The J gene is TRBJ2-7, the V gene TRBV12-3 or TRBV12-4; 7 positions agree with TRBD1. CDR3 length: 12 residues. Trimming cost V 9 bases and J 7 bases; bases outside gene matches: 9. The CDR3 here is CASRTGFLEQYF. The CDR3 DNA follows: TGTGCCAGTCGGACAGGTTTTTTGGAGCAGTACTTC.

The rearrangement uses TRBV5-1 and TRBJ1-1; TRBD1 aligns across 10 bases. The CDR3 length is 14 residues. V dropped 3 bases and J dropped 6; count of bases not matched to a gene: 5. Germline V gives CDR1 SGHRS, CDR2 YFSETQ. CDR3 nucleotide sequence: TGCGCCAGCAGCTGGGGACAGGGGCCCCCTGAAGCTTTCTTT. The encoded protein is CASSWGQGPPEAFF. Supplemented by reference TRBV5-1 and TRBJ1-1, the full variable domain reads KAGVTQTPRYLIKTRGQQVTLSCSPISGHRSVSWYQQTPGQGLQFLFEYFSETQRNKGNFPGRFSGRQFSNSRSEMNVSTLELGDSALYLCASSWGQGPPEAFFGQGTRLTVV.

J is TRBJ2-5 and V is TRBV28, with 7 nucleotides matching TRBD1. The CDR3 sequence is 15 residues long. Germline lookup yields CDR1 MDHEN and CDR2 SYDVKM. Trimming at V came to 6 bases and at J to 5 bases, leaving 12 bases not matched to a gene. The CDR3 DNA reads TGTGCCAGCAGGTGGACCGGGACAGCCTCCGAGACCCAGTACTTC. It yields the protein CASRWTGTASETQYF.

This clonotype was detected a few times. The chain is built from TRBV12-3 or TRBV12-4 and TRBJ2-1; 11 nucleotides agree with TRBD1. Germline trimming cut 5 bases from V and 4 bases from J; bases unmatched to any gene: 4. This CDR3 spans 15 amino acids. Here the CDR3 DNA reads TGTGCCAGCAGTCCTGGACAGGGGGCGTACAATGAGCAGTTCTTC. Translating it yields CASSPGQGAYNEQFF.

The chain uses TRBV7-3 and TRBJ2-3, with a possible D match to TRBD2 (5 bases). Looked up from germline, CDR1 is SGHTA and CDR2 is FQGTGA. The CDR3 length is 15 residues. Trimming took 5 bases from V and 0 from J, leaving 12 bases between them. In DNA, the CDR3 is TGTGCCAGCAGCCCATACGGGATCAGCACAGATACGCAGTATTTT. Translated: CASSPYGISTDTQYF.

The CDR3 spells CAGSGTGSNEQYF. In DNA, the CDR3 is TGTGCCGGATCCGGGACAGGGAGCAACGAGCAGTACTTC. The V call is TRBV30, the J call TRBJ2-7, with 9 positions matching TRBD1. Per germline, CDR1 GTSNPN and CDR2 SVGIG (reference sequence). This CDR3 is 13 amino acids long. V shed 8 bases, J shed 5 bases, and the junction held 10 bases outside the gene matches.

This clonotype was counted a few times. CDR3: CASTLGHYGYTF. Written as DNA, the CDR3 is TGTGCCAGCACCCTAGGGCACTATGGCTACACCTTC. The gene calls are TRBV6-5 and TRBJ1-2; no firm D call. From germline, CDR1 is MNHEY and CDR2 SVGAGI. The V and J ends lost 7 bases and 3 bases respectively, with 9 bases between them. There are 12 residues in the CDR3.

This sequence joins TRBV12-3 or TRBV12-4 and TRBJ1-2, with D perhaps TRBD1 (6 bases). The CDR3 spans 14 residues. V lost 4 bases and J 1 base, leaving 10 bases between the germline ends. The CDR3 DNA is TGTGCCAGCAGTTCGTCGGACAGTAACTATGGCTACACCTTC. It specifies CASSSSDSNYGYTF.

This clonotype has more than one count but fewer than ten. The CDR3 DNA reads TGCGCCAGCAGCCCGGGTGGGAACAACGAAAAACTGTTTTTT. As protein: CASSPGGNNEKLFF. This chain uses TRBV5-1 with TRBJ1-4, with no clear D. Per germline, CDR1 SGHRS and CDR2 YFSETQ. The CDR3 sequence is 14 residues long. Trimming pared 4 bases from V and 8 bases from J, leaving 15 bases between.

The gene calls are TRBV12-3 or TRBV12-4 and TRBJ2-1; 10 nucleotides line up with TRBD2. With 8 bases clipped from V and 6 bases from J, the junction kept 7 bases outside the gene matches. This CDR3 is 14 amino acids long. The CDR3 here is CASGSGGAVNEQFF. As DNA, the CDR3 is TGTGCCAGCGGGAGCGGGGGGGCCGTCAATGAGCAGTTCTTC.

This clonotype has only a few counts. The chain employs TRBV29-1 and TRBJ2-3; TRBD2 matches 11 bases. In germline, CDR1 is SQVTM, CDR2 ANQGSEA. V dropped 2 bases and J dropped 6; count of bases not matched to a gene: 10. The CDR3 runs 16 residues. The CDR3 spells CSVENWVAGGLDTQYF. The DNA for the CDR3 is TGCAGCGTTGAAAACTGGGTAGCGGGGGGGCTGGATACGCAGTATTTT.

The chain combines TRBV7-8 with TRBJ2-5, with a possible D match to TRBD2 (6 bases). Per germline, CDR1 SGHVS and CDR2 FQNEAQ. Deletions cut 0 bases from V and 7 bases from J, with 12 bases between. The CDR3 covers 14 residues. This CDR3 is CASSLASGPRTQYF. CDR3 nucleotides: TGTGCCAGCAGCTTAGCTAGCGGTCCTCGGACCCAGTACTTC.

The J gene is TRBJ1-1, the V gene TRBV5-1; 7 nucleotides agree with TRBD1. The CDR3 runs to 15 residues. Germline loops: CDR1 SGHRS, CDR2 YFSETQ. The V and J ends lost 4 bases and 4 bases, in that order; junction bases with no gene match: 10. CDR3 amino acids: CASSPTGAPVTEAFF. In nucleotides, the CDR3 is TGCGCCAGCAGCCCCACAGGGGCCCCGGTCACTGAAGCTTTCTTT.

This chain connects TRBV29-1 to TRBJ2-5; no clear D. The CDR3 runs to 11 residues. Germline V gives CDR1 SQVTM, CDR2 ANQGSEA. Trimming removed 1 base at V and 1 base at J, with 1 base between. CDR3 protein: CSVEVQETQYF. Here the CDR3 DNA reads TGCAGCGTTGAAGTCCAAGAGACCCAGTACTTC.

This clonotype has just a few counts. Written as DNA, the CDR3 is TGTGCCAGCAGTTTGCGCGGGGAGCTGTTTTTT. This encodes CASSLRGELFF. The chain is built from TRBV28 and TRBJ2-2; D unclear. V was shortened by 3 bases and J by 7 bases, with 3 bases between the two germline ends. Germline V gene sequence: CDR1 MDHEN, CDR2 SYDVKM. The CDR3 contains 11 residues.

The chain couples TRBV24-1 to TRBJ2-3; tentative D call: TRBD1 (5 bases). The V gene lost 1 base and the J gene lost 8 bases, with 9 bases spanning the gap. Germline lookup yields CDR1 KGHDR and CDR2 SFDVKD. CDR3 length: 13 residues. The CDR3 reads CATSDFQGGTQYF. CDR3 DNA sequence: TGTGCCACCAGTGATTTCCAGGGTGGTACGCAGTATTTT.

This clonotype was counted between two and nine times. V is TRBV7-9 and J is TRBJ2-2; the match to TRBD2 covers 7 bases. Germline V gives CDR1 SEHNR, CDR2 FQNEAQ (reference sequence). CDR3 length: 15 amino acids. Losses at the gene ends were 3 bases for V and 6 bases for J; bases not matched to a gene: 7. In DNA, the CDR3 is TGTGCCAGCAGCTTGGTTCGGGAGGCCGCCGGGGAGCTGTTTTTT. Encoded protein: CASSLVREAAGELFF.

V and J are TRBV6-1 and TRBJ1-1, with D possibly being TRBD1 (5 bases). This CDR3 is 16 amino acids long. The V and J ends lost 1 base and 1 base respectively, with 13 bases between them. Germline V gives CDR1 MNHNS, CDR2 SASEGT. CDR3 coding DNA: TGTGCCAGCAGTGAAGGCCCGGGACTGGGGAACACTGAAGCTTTCTTT. Translating it yields CASSEGPGLGNTEAFF.

The chain links TRBV5-6 to TRBJ2-5; the match to TRBD2 covers 9 bases. This CDR3 is built from 15 residues. The V gene end was trimmed by 4 bases and the J gene end by 4 bases; junction bases not matched to a gene: 8. The germline V gene has CDR1 SGHDT and CDR2 YYEEEE. The CDR3 spells CASSLRLAVGETQYF. The DNA of the CDR3 is TGTGCCAGCAGCCTCAGACTAGCGGTAGGAGAGACCCAGTACTTC.

The V and J genes are TRBV5-1 and TRBJ2-7; no clear D gene. Germline CDR1 is SGHRS and CDR2 is YFSETQ. The germline V and J ends were trimmed by 0 bases and 0 bases, with 10 bases remaining between them. This CDR3 has 15 amino acids. CDR3 protein: CASSLGGTTSYEQYF. CDR3 coding DNA: TGCGCCAGCAGCTTGGGAGGAACTACCTCCTACGAGCAGTACTTC.

This clonotype was found a few times. The chain carries TRBV27 and TRBJ2-1; the D is unclear. Trimming removed 7 bases from V and 5 bases from J, with 15 bases in between. The length of the CDR3 is 14 residues. Germline values: CDR1 MNHEY, CDR2 SMNVEV (reference sequence). CDR3 in amino acids: CASTDLTENNEQFF. CDR3 nucleotides: TGTGCCAGCACCGACCTTACCGAGAACAATGAGCAGTTCTTC.

This rearrangement joins TRBV12-3 or TRBV12-4 to TRBJ1-4; TRBD1 aligns across 9 bases. After removal of 6 bases from V and 7 bases from J, the junction contained 12 bases not matched to a gene. The CDR3 runs to 16 residues. The CDR3 bases are TGTGCCAGCAGAAGAGTCTTTACGGGACAGGGTGAAAAACTGTTTTTT. Translating gives CASRRVFTGQGEKLFF.

This chain connects TRBV20-1 to TRBJ2-3; 8 nucleotides align to TRBD1. Germline-derived CDR1 and CDR2 are DFQATT and SNEGSKA (reference sequence). The CDR3 runs 12 residues. The CDR3 is CRAGTGRDTQYF. CDR3 sequence (DNA): TGCAGAGCCGGGACAGGCCGCGATACGCAGTATTTT.

This clonotype has just a few counts. J is TRBJ2-3 and V is TRBV27; perhaps TRBD1 as D (6 bases). V was cut by 3 bases and J by 4 bases, with 14 bases left in between. This CDR3 region has 15 residues. Germline CDR1 reads MNHEY; CDR2 reads SMNVEV (reference sequence). CDR3 in amino acids: CASSFSGTSSDTQYF. CDR3 coding DNA: TGTGCCAGCAGTTTTTCTGGGACATCATCAGATACGCAGTATTTT.